The 18 T cell receptor beta chains below were found in one sample sequenced in a study of blood T cell repertoires in COVID-19. TCRdb keeps only in-frame clones here, not all; method: immunoSEQ multiplex PCR. The table lists tens of thousands of clones, roughly 87% of them singletons, with 43% in the top ten. The sample consisted of peripheral blood. Every receptor here comes from a woman aged 55-70 years with COVID-19, enrolled during active disease.

The chain joins TRBV7-9 to TRBJ1-2; tentatively, D is TRBD1 (5 bases). The CDR3 consists of 15 residues. Trimming took off 8 bases at V and 7 bases at J, with 23 bases between the two ends. Germline V gives CDR1 SEHNR, CDR2 FQNEAQ (reference sequence). The CDR3 DNA sequence: TGTGCCAGCGGGGCCCAGGCGGGATTGGGTGCTGGCTACACCTTC. It codes for CASGAQAGLGAGYTF.

V and J are TRBV12-3 or TRBV12-4 and TRBJ2-2; 7 nucleotides align to TRBD1. The J segment lost 5 bases and the V segment lost 8 bases, leaving 2 bases of the junction unmatched. The CDR3 extends over 12 amino acids. CDR3 residues: CASQQGTGELFF. DNA of the CDR3: TGTGCCAGCCAACAGGGGACCGGGGAGCTGTTTTTT.

The V and J genes are TRBV7-2 and TRBJ2-7, with 7 bases aligning to TRBD2. The germline gives CDR1 SGHTA, CDR2 FQGNSA. The CDR3 is 14 amino acids. The V and J ends lost 2 bases and 7 bases, in that order; junction bases with no gene match: 8. The CDR3 loop reads CASSLRQREPEQYF. The CDR3 nucleotides read TGTGCCAGCAGCTTACGCCAGCGGGAACCTGAGCAGTACTTC. The full variable domain, its missing parts supplied by reference TRBV7-2 and TRBJ2-7, is GAGVSQSPSNKVTEKGKDVELRCDPISGHTALYWYRQSLGQGLEFLIYFQGNSAPDKSGLPSDRFSAERTGGSVSTLTIQRTQQEDSAVYLCASSLRQREPEQYFGPGTRLTVT.

V is TRBV13 and J is TRBJ2-1, with D possibly being TRBD2 (6 bases). Germline CDR1 and CDR2: PRHDT and FYEKMQ (reference sequence). This CDR3 comprises 13 residues. V was clipped by 5 bases and J by 6 bases, with 11 bases between them. The CDR3: CASSHGTLNEQFF. The CDR3 nucleotides are TGTGCCAGCAGCCACGGGACTCTCAATGAGCAGTTCTTC.

The chain recombines TRBV11-3 with TRBJ1-2; possible D gene TRBD1, 6 bases. This CDR3 spans 17 amino acids. Deletions cut 3 bases from V and 8 bases from J, with 25 bases between. Germline values: CDR1 SGHNT, CDR2 YENEEA. In nucleotides, the CDR3 is TGTGCCAGCAGCTTTACTGGTCTTAAAGCCTACAGGGAAGGCTACACCTTC. Its translation: CASSFTGLKAYREGYTF.

The chain has TRBV5-4 and TRBJ1-2; 7 bases are shared with TRBD1. This CDR3 spans 16 amino acids. Per the germline V gene, CDR1 is SGHNT and CDR2 is YYREEE (reference sequence). Losses at the gene ends were 0 bases for V and 1 base for J; bases not matched to a gene: 6. CDR3 sequence: CASSLGTGHINYGYTF. The CDR3 nucleotides are TGTGCCAGCAGCTTGGGGACAGGACATATTAACTATGGCTACACCTTC.

V and J are TRBV9 and TRBJ2-7; 9 bases line up with TRBD2. V gave up 2 bases and J gave up 1 base; unmatched junction bases: 7. The length of the CDR3 is 16 residues. Germline CDR1 reads SGDLS; CDR2 reads YYNGEE. The DNA of the CDR3 is TGTGCCAGCAGCGTTGCTAGCGGGGAGCCATCCTACGAGCAGTACTTC. It is translated as CASSVASGEPSYEQYF.

This sequence joins TRBV19 and TRBJ1-1; 8 bases are shared with TRBD1. Germline values: CDR1 LNHDA, CDR2 SQIVND (reference sequence). V gave up 7 bases and J gave up 4 bases; unmatched junction bases: 8. This CDR3 spans 14 amino acids. The CDR3 sequence is CASIRGQGGTEAFF. CDR3 in DNA: TGTGCCAGTATCCGTGGACAGGGTGGCACTGAAGCTTTCTTT.

This chain connects TRBV7-2 to TRBJ1-1, with D possibly TRBD1 on 5 matching bases. Deletions cut 3 bases from V and 3 bases from J, with 14 bases between. Germline V lookup: CDR1 SGHTA, CDR2 FQGNSA. CDR3 length: 15 amino acids. The chain's CDR3 is CASSFHRGGDTEAFF. The DNA of the CDR3 is TGTGCCAGCAGCTTCCACCGGGGGGGTGACACTGAAGCTTTCTTT.

The chain uses TRBV3-1 (or the pseudogene TRBV3-2) and TRBJ2-2; 10 nucleotides align to TRBD1. The CDR3 has 16 amino acids. After removal of 3 bases from V and 3 bases from J, the junction contained 4 bases not matched to a gene. CDR1 is LGHDT and CDR2 is YNNKEL in the germline V gene (reference sequence). DNA for the CDR3: TGTGCCAGCAGCCACCCCGGGACAGGGGACACCGGGGAGCTGTTTTTT. Its protein is CASSHPGTGDTGELFF.

This clone was seen only a few times. The V and J genes are TRBV6-2 or TRBV6-3 and TRBJ2-5; tentatively, D is TRBD2 (5 bases). V was trimmed by 2 bases and J by 5 bases, leaving 18 bases between them. This CDR3 has 16 amino acids. Germline loops: CDR1 MNHEY, CDR2 SVGEGT. CDR3 protein: CASSYGGQGSQETQYF. The CDR3 region has the DNA TGTGCCAGCAGTTACGGCGGTCAAGGGAGTCAGGAGACCCAGTACTTC.

The chain is built from TRBV5-4 and TRBJ2-7; the D is unclear. The length of the CDR3 is 13 residues. V was clipped by 6 bases and J by 1 base, with 11 bases between them. The germline CDR1 and CDR2 sequences are SGHNT and YYREEE (reference sequence). The CDR3 sequence is CASKIADSYEQYF. For the CDR3, the DNA is TGTGCCAGCAAAATCGCGGATTCCTACGAGCAGTACTTC.

CDR3 sequence: CASSLALAGASSGELFF. The CDR3 DNA is TGTGCCAGCAGCTTGGCCCTAGCGGGGGCGTCATCCGGGGAGCTGTTTTTT. The V and J genes are TRBV5-6 and TRBJ2-2; 10 nucleotides align to TRBD2. The V gene's germline CDR1 is SGHDT and CDR2 YYEEEE. CDR3 length equals 17 residues. V gave up 0 bases and J gave up 6 bases; unmatched junction bases: 8.

The gene calls are TRBV7-2 and TRBJ1-1; D remains unclear. This CDR3 spans 13 amino acids. CDR1 and CDR2 (germline): SGHTA, FQGNSA. V was shortened by 2 bases and J by 5 bases, with 9 bases between the two germline ends. The CDR3 here is CASSLNSETEAFF. CDR3 DNA: TGTGCCAGCAGCTTAAATTCCGAGACTGAAGCTTTCTTT. The full variable domain, its missing parts supplied by reference TRBV7-2 and TRBJ1-1, is GAGVSQSPSNKVTEKGKDVELRCDPISGHTALYWYRQSLGQGLEFLIYFQGNSAPDKSGLPSDRFSAERTGGSVSTLTIQRTQQEDSAVYLCASSLNSETEAFFGQGTRLTVV.

In this sample, this clone turned up once. This chain connects TRBV5-1 to TRBJ1-2; 7 bases fit TRBD1. The CDR3 is made up of 15 amino acids. CDR1 is SGHRS, CDR2 YFSETQ, per germline. V lost 4 bases and J lost 4; bases outside the gene matches: 10. CDR3 in amino acids: CASSATGDPRYGYTF. DNA of the CDR3: TGCGCCAGCAGCGCTACAGGGGACCCGCGCTATGGCTACACCTTC.

V and J are TRBV7-2 and TRBJ1-5, with D perhaps matching TRBD1 (6 bases). V was shortened by 0 bases and J by 2 bases, with 8 bases between the two germline ends. The CDR3 length is 15 residues. The germline gives CDR1 SGHTA, CDR2 FQGNSA. CDR3 protein: CASSLAAGGNQPQHF. CDR3 DNA sequence: TGTGCCAGCAGCTTAGCGGCAGGGGGCAATCAGCCCCAGCATTTT.

CDR3 residues: CASSTTRGHNEQFF. The CDR3 DNA follows: TGTGCCAGTAGTACAACCAGGGGACACAATGAGCAGTTCTTC. The chain uses TRBV19 and TRBJ2-1; the D gene is possibly TRBD1 (6 bases). This CDR3 is 14 amino acids long. V was clipped by 4 bases and J by 5 bases, with 12 bases between them. CDR1 is LNHDA, CDR2 SQIVND, per germline (reference sequence).

The rearrangement joins TRBV30 to TRBJ2-3; D is perhaps TRBD2 (5 bases). The V end lost 3 bases, the J end lost 2 bases, and 21 bases lay between the germline ends. Germline V gene sequence: CDR1 GTSNPN, CDR2 SVGIG (reference sequence). The CDR3 is made up of 17 amino acids. CDR3 in amino acids: CAWRPPLGSGYTDTQYF. In DNA form, the CDR3 reads TGTGCCTGGAGACCACCCCTGGGGAGCGGTTACACAGATACGCAGTATTTT.